Presented here are 4 T cell receptor beta chains from one specimen sequenced in a study of blood T cell repertoires in COVID-19. Here immunoSEQ multiplex PCR was the method, and the copy in TCRdb shows in-frame clones only, minus some. This table has approximately 290,000 clones, around 87% appearing once. Sequenced material: peripheral blood. These receptors all come from a man younger than 35 with active or convalescent COVID-19.

The J gene is TRBJ2-7, the V gene TRBV5-4, with 8 bases that match TRBD2. The CDR3 consists of 15 residues. Germline V gene sequence: CDR1 SGHNT, CDR2 YYREEE (reference sequence). V lost 0 bases, J lost 0 bases, and 2 bases stayed unmatched. CDR3 region: CASSLGSGNSYEQYF. The CDR3 DNA sequence: TGTGCCAGCAGCTTGGGTAGCGGGAACTCCTACGAGCAGTACTTC.

The chain is built from TRBV18 and TRBJ2-3, with 7 positions matching TRBD2. From germline, CDR1 is KGHSH and CDR2 LQKENI. The CDR3 sequence is 15 residues long. Unmatched junction bases numbered 12, after V lost 5 bases and J lost 7 bases. The CDR3 region has the DNA TGTGCCAGCTCATCCGACGGAGTAGCGGGTCATACGCAGTATTTT. Protein: CASSSDGVAGHTQYF. The variable domain in full, completed from reference TRBV18 and TRBJ2-3, reads NAGVMQNPRHLVRRRGQEARLRCSPMKGHSHVYWYRQLPEEGLKFMVYLQKENIIDESGMPKERFSAEFPKEGPSILRIQQVVRGDSAAYFCASSSDGVAGHTQYFGPGTRLTVL.

This chain links TRBV6-5 with TRBJ2-1, with TRBD1 matching over 10 bases. The CDR3 has 15 residues. Trimming cost V 6 bases and J 2 bases; bases outside gene matches: 4. In germline, CDR1 is MNHEY, CDR2 SVGAGI. DNA for the CDR3: TGTGCCAGCAGCCCCGACAGGGGGCCCTACAATGAGCAGTTCTTC. Protein product: CASSPDRGPYNEQFF.

The chain joins TRBV7-9 to TRBJ2-5, with 8 bases that match TRBD1. The germline V gene encodes CDR1 SEHNR and CDR2 FQNEAQ (reference sequence). This CDR3 region has 11 residues. CDR3 nucleotides: TGTGGCTCGGGACAGGAAGAGACCCAGTACTTC. It translates to CGSGQEETQYF.